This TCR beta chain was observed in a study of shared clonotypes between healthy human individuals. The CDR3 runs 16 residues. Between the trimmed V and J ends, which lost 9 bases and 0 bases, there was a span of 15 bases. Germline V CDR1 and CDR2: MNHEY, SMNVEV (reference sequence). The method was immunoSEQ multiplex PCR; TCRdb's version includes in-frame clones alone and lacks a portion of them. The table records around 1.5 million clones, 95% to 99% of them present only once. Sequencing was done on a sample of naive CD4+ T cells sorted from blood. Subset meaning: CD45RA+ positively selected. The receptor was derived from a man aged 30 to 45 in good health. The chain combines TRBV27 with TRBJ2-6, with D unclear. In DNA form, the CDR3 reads TGTGCCAGTACATCTTATGGCGACTCTGGGGCCAACGTCCTGACTTTC. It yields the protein CASTSYGDSGANVLTF.